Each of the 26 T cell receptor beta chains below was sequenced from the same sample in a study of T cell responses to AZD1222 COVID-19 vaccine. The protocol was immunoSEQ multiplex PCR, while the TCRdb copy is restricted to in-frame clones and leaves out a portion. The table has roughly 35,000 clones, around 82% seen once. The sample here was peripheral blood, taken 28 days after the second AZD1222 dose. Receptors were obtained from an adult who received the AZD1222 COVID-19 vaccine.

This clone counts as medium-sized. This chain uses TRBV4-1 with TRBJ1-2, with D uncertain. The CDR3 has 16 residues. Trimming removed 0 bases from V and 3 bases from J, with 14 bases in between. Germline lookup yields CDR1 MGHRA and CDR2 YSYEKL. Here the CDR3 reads CASSQDPAGAHYGYTF. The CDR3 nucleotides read TGCGCCAGCAGCCAAGATCCGGCAGGTGCACACTATGGCTACACCTTC.

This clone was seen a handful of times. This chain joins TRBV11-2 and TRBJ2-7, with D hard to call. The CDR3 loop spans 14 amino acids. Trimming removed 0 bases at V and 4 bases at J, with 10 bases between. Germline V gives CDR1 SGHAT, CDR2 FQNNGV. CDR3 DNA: TGTGCCAGCAGCTTAGACCCTGCCAGGTACGAGCAGTACGTC. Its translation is CASSLDPARYEQYV.

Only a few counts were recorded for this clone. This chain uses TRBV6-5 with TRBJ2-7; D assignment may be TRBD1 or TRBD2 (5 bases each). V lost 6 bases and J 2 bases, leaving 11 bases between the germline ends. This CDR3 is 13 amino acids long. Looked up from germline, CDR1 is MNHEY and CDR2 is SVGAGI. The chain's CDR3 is CASRRDGTYEQYV. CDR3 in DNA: TGTGCCAGCAGGAGGGACGGGACCTACGAGCAGTACGTC.

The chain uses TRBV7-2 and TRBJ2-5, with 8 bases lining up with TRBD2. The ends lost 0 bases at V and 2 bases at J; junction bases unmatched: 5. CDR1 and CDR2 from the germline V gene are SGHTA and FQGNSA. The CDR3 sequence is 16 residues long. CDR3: CASSLAGGGPQETQYF. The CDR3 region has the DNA TGTGCCAGCAGCTTAGCGGGCGGGGGGCCTCAAGAGACCCAGTACTTC.

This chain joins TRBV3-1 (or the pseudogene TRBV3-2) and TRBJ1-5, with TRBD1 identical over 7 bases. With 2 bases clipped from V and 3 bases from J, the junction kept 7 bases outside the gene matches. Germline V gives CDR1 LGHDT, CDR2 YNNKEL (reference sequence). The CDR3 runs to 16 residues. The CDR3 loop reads CASSQSGTDNNQPQHF. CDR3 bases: TGTGCCAGCAGCCAATCCGGGACAGACAACAATCAGCCCCAGCATTTT.

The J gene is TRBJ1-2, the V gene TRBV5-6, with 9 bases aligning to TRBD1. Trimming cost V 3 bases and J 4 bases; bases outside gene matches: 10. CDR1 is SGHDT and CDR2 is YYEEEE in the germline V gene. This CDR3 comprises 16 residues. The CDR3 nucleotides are TGTGCCAGCAGCTCTCGCTGGGACAGGGCGGGCTATGGCTACACCTTC. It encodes CASSSRWDRAGYGYTF.

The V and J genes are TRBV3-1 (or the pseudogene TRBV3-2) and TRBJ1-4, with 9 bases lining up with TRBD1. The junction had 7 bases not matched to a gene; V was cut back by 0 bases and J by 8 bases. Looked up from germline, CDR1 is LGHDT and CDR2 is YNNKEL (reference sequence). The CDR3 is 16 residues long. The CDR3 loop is CASSQDRGQGREKLFF. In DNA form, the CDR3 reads TGTGCCAGCAGCCAAGATCGGGGACAGGGCCGCGAAAAACTGTTTTTT.

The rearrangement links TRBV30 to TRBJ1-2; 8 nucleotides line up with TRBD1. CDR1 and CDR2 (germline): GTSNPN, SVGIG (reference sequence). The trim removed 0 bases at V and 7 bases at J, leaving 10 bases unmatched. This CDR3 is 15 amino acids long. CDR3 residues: CAWSVTRQGAGGYTF. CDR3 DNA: TGTGCCTGGAGTGTAACCCGGCAGGGGGCAGGTGGCTACACCTTC. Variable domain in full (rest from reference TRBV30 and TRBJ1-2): SQTIHQWPATLVQPVGSPLSLECTVEGTSNPNLYWYRQAAGRGLQLLFYSVGIGQISSEVPQNLSASRPQDRQFILSSKKLLLSDSGFYLCAWSVTRQGAGGYTFGSGTRLTVV.

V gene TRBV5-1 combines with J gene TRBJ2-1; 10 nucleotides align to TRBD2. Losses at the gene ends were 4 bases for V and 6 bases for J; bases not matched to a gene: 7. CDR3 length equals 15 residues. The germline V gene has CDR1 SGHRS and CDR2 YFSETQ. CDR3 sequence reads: CASSGLASGGNEQFF. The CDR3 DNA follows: TGCGCCAGCAGCGGGCTGGCTAGCGGGGGCAATGAGCAGTTCTTC.

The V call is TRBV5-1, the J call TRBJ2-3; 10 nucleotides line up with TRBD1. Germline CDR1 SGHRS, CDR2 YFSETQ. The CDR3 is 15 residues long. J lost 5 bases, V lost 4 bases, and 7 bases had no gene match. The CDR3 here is CASSLRDRGGDTQYF. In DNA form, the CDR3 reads TGCGCCAGCAGCCTCCGGGACAGGGGAGGAGATACGCAGTATTTT.

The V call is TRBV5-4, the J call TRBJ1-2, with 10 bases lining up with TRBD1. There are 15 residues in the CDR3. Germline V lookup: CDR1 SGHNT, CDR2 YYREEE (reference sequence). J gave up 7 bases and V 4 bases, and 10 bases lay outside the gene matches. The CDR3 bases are TGTGCCAGCAGCCTCACCGGGACAGGGGTCGTTGGCTACACCTTC. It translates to CASSLTGTGVVGYTF.

CDR3 loop: CASSLSRGSNQPQHF. The CDR3 nucleotides are TGTGCCAGTAGTCTGAGCCGCGGGAGCAATCAGCCCCAGCATTTT. The chain is built from TRBV19 and TRBJ1-5; D gene unclear. Germline V CDR1 and CDR2: LNHDA, SQIVND (reference sequence). The V and J ends lost 5 bases and 1 base respectively, with 12 bases between them. The CDR3 extends over 15 amino acids.

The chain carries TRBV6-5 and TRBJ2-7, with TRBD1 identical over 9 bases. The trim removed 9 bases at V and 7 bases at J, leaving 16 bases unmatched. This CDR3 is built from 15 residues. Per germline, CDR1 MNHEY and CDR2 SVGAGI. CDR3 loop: CASGGVGQGYREQYF. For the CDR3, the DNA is TGTGCCAGTGGGGGAGTGGGACAGGGATATCGGGAGCAGTACTTC.

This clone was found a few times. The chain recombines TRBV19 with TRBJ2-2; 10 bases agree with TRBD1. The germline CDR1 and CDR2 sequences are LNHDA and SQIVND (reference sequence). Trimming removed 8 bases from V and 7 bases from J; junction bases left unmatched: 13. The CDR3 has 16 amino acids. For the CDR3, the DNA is TGTGCCAGTTCCCCGCAATCGACAGGGGGCTTCGGGGAGCTGTTTTTT. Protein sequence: CASSPQSTGGFGELFF.

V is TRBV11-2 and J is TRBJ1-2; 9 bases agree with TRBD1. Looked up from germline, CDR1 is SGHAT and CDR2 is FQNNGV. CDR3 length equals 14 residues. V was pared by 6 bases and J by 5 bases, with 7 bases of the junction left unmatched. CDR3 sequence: CASRGTGTGYGYTF. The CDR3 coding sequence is TGTGCCAGCAGGGGGACAGGGACCGGGTATGGCTACACCTTC.

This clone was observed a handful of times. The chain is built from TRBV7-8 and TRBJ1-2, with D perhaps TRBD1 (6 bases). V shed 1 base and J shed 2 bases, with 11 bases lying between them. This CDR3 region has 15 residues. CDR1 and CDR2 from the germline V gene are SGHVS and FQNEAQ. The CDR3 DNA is TGTGCCAGCAGCTTAGTTGAGGGGGTGAACTATGGCTACACCTTC. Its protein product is CASSLVEGVNYGYTF.

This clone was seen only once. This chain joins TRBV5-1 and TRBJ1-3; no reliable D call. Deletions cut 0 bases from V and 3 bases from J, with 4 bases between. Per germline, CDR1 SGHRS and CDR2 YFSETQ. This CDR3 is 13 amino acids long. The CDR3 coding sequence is TGCGCCAGCAGCTTGGTGGGTGGAAACACCATATATTTT. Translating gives CASSLVGGNTIYF.

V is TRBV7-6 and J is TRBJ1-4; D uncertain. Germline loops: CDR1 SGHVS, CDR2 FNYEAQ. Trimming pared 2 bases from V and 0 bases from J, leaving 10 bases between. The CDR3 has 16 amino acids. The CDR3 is CASSLRTAATNEKLFF. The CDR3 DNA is TGTGCCAGCAGCTTACGAACTGCCGCAACTAATGAAAAACTGTTTTTT.

The CDR3 reads CASSLAYEQYV. CDR3 DNA: TGTGCCAGCAGCTTAGCCTACGAGCAGTACGTC. The rearrangement links TRBV5-8 to TRBJ2-7; D call uncertain. Trimming took 2 bases from V and 2 from J, leaving 2 bases between them. This CDR3 is 11 amino acids long. The germline gives CDR1 SGHTS, CDR2 YDEGEE.

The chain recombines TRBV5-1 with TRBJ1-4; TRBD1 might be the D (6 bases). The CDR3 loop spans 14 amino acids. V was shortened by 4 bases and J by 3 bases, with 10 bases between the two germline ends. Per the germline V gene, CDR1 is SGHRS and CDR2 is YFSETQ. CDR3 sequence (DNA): TGCGCCAGCAGCCAGGGGACGGCTAATGAAAAACTGTTTTTT. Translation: CASSQGTANEKLFF.

CDR3 in DNA: TGTGCCAGCAGCCTCGGGACAGGGTTAAACGAGCAGTACTTC. It is translated as CASSLGTGLNEQYF. The V call is TRBV5-5, the J call TRBJ2-7; 9 bases are a match to TRBD1. This CDR3 is 14 amino acids long. V lost 4 bases and J lost 5; bases outside the gene matches: 7. In germline, CDR1 is SGHKS, CDR2 YYEKEE (reference sequence).

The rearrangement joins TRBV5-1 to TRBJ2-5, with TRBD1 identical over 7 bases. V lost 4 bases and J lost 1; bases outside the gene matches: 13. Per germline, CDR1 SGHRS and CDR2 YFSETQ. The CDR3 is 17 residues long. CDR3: CASSPGTVSAPQETQYF. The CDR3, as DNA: TGCGCCAGCAGCCCCGGGACAGTGTCCGCCCCCCAAGAGACCCAGTACTTC.

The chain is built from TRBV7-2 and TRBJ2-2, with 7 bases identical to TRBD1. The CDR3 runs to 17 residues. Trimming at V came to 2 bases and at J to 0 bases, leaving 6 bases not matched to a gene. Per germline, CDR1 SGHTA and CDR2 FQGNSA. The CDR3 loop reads CASSLRGQTPNTGELFF. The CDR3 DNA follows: TGTGCCAGCAGCTTAAGGGGACAGACTCCGAACACCGGGGAGCTGTTTTTT.

In nucleotides, the CDR3 is TGCGCCAGCAGTCAAGGTCAGGTGGCTTCCTCCTACGAGCAGTACGTC. Translating it yields CASSQGQVASSYEQYV. The rearrangement uses TRBV23-1 and TRBJ2-7; D is unresolved. TRBV23-1 is an ORF; its function is uncertain. V lost 2 bases and J 0 bases, leaving 14 bases between the germline ends. The CDR3 contains 16 residues.

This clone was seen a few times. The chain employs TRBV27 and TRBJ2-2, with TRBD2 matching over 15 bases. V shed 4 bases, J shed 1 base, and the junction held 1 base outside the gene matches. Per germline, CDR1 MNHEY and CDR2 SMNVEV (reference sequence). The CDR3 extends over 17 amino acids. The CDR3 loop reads CASSWGLAGGNTGELFF. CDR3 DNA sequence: TGTGCCAGCAGTTGGGGACTAGCGGGAGGGAACACCGGGGAGCTGTTTTTT.

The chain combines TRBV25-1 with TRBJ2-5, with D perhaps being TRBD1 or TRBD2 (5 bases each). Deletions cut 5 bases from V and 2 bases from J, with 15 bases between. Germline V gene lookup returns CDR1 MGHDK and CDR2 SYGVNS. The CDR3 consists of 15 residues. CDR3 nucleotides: TGTGCCAGCAGTTTCTCCCGGGACGGTCAAGAGACCCAGTACTTC. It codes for CASSFSRDGQETQYF.